The 13 T cell receptor beta chains below were found in one sample sequenced in a study of technical replicates of blood from several donors. Measured with immunoSEQ multiplex PCR; TCRdb has only the in-frame clones, and not every one. Among some 80,000 clones listed, around 97% were seen once. The sequenced material came from T cells isolated from PBMCs. These TCRs come from a human donor in good health.

This rearrangement joins TRBV28 to TRBJ2-3; 10 bases match TRBD2. In germline, CDR1 is MDHEN, CDR2 SYDVKM. CDR3 length: 18 amino acids. Trimming at V came to 3 bases and at J to 1 base, leaving 10 bases not matched to a gene. The CDR3 DNA is TGTGCCAGCAGTTTGTTCTCACTAGCGGGAAGACGCACAGATACGCAGTATTTT. Translation: CASSLFSLAGRRTDTQYF.

The rearrangement joins TRBV6-1 to TRBJ1-4; possible D gene TRBD1, 5 bases. Trimming took 5 bases from V and 7 from J, leaving 17 bases between them. CDR1 MNHNS and CDR2 SASEGT come from the germline V gene. The length of the CDR3 is 15 residues. The CDR3 region has the DNA TGTGCCAGCAGTATCGGACATAGCCGGAGTGAAAAACTGTTTTTT. Protein sequence: CASSIGHSRSEKLFF.

The chain combines TRBV15 with TRBJ2-7; TRBD1 aligns across 9 bases. In germline, CDR1 is LNHNV, CDR2 YYDKDF (reference sequence). V lost 0 bases and J lost 1; bases outside the gene matches: 16. This CDR3 is 20 amino acids long. The CDR3 coding sequence is TGTGCCACCAGCAGAGATTCTGGTTTCCGAGGGGGACAGGGATCCTACGAGCAGTACTTC. It codes for CATSRDSGFRGGQGSYEQYF.

This rearrangement joins TRBV9 to TRBJ2-7, with D tentatively TRBD2 (5 bases). This CDR3 has 15 residues. Trimming took 4 bases from V and 0 from J, leaving 14 bases between them. The germline V gene encodes CDR1 SGDLS and CDR2 YYNGEE. The CDR3 spells CASSRVEGFSYEQYF. CDR3 DNA sequence: TGTGCCAGCAGCCGGGTAGAGGGCTTCTCCTACGAGCAGTACTTC.

V gene TRBV27 combines with J gene TRBJ1-1; no reliable D call. Trimming pared 4 bases from V and 0 bases from J, leaving 9 bases between. CDR3 length: 14 amino acids. Per the germline V gene, CDR1 is MNHEY and CDR2 is SMNVEV (reference sequence). CDR3 residues: CASSSRKVNTEAFF. Written as DNA, the CDR3 is TGTGCCAGCAGTTCCAGGAAGGTGAACACTGAAGCTTTCTTT.

The chain has TRBV27 and TRBJ2-2, with 7 bases fitting TRBD1. V lost 7 bases to trimming and J lost 1 base; unmatched junction nucleotides: 3. This CDR3 has 14 residues. Germline CDR1 is MNHEY and CDR2 is SMNVEV (reference sequence). The DNA of the CDR3 is TGTGCCAGCAAACGGGACAGGAACACCGGGGAGCTGTTTTTT. Its protein product is CASKRDRNTGELFF.

The CDR3 DNA reads TGTGCCAGCAGCTTAGGCGGCGGCTCCTACGAGCAGTACTTC. Its protein product is CASSLGGGSYEQYF. The chain joins TRBV7-2 to TRBJ2-7; D is uncertain. Germline CDR1 is SGHTA and CDR2 is FQGNSA. The CDR3 runs 14 residues. Trimming took 1 base from V and 0 from J, leaving 7 bases between them.

This sequence joins TRBV2 and TRBJ2-3; 7 bases map to TRBD1. The germline V gene encodes CDR1 SNHLY and CDR2 FYNNEI. This CDR3 is 16 amino acids long. After removal of 4 bases from V and 0 bases from J, the junction contained 7 bases not matched to a gene. CDR3 DNA sequence: TGTGCCAGCAGTGCCGGATGGACAGGTAGCACAGATACGCAGTATTTT. Protein sequence: CASSAGWTGSTDTQYF. The full variable domain, rest sourced from reference TRBV2 and TRBJ2-3, is EPEVTQTPSHQVTQMGQEVILRCVPISNHLYFYWYRQILGQKVEFLVSFYNNEISEKSEIFDDQFSVERPDGSNFTLKIRSTKLEDSAMYFCASSAGWTGSTDTQYFGPGTRLTVL.

The chain employs TRBV5-6 and TRBJ1-2; no clear D gene. This CDR3 spans 13 amino acids. The V end was cut by 2 bases, the J end by 5 bases, with 10 bases between. Germline V gives CDR1 SGHDT, CDR2 YYEEEE. CDR3 loop: CASSLLMAYGYTF. DNA of the CDR3: TGTGCCAGCAGCTTATTAATGGCTTATGGCTACACCTTC.

This chain links TRBV6-1 with TRBJ2-3; 7 bases agree with TRBD2. CDR1 MNHNS and CDR2 SASEGT come from the germline V gene. V trimming: 0 bases; J trimming: 2 bases; junction bases outside the gene matches: 5. The CDR3 is 16 amino acids. CDR3 loop: CASSEAGGGITDTQYF. The CDR3 DNA reads TGTGCCAGCAGTGAAGCCGGGGGAGGGATCACAGATACGCAGTATTTT.

The CDR3 sequence: CASSLDIPYEQYF. Written as DNA, the CDR3 is TGTGCCAGCAGCTTGGACATACCCTACGAGCAGTACTTC. The chain combines TRBV5-6 with TRBJ2-7; D is uncertain. The CDR3 runs to 13 residues. Trimming removed 0 bases from V and 2 bases from J, with 6 bases in between. Germline CDR1 SGHDT, CDR2 YYEEEE. The whole variable domain, remainder taken from reference TRBV5-6 and TRBJ2-7, is DAGVTQSPTHLIKTRGQQVTLRCSPKSGHDTVSWYQQALGQGPQFIFQYYEEEERQRGNFPDRFSGHQFPNYSSELNVNALLLGDSALYLCASSLDIPYEQYFGPGTRLTVT.

The rearrangement links TRBV11-2 to TRBJ2-6; D remains unclear. The V end was cut by 5 bases, the J end by 2 bases, with 10 bases between. Germline V CDR1 and CDR2: SGHAT, FQNNGV. CDR3 length: 15 residues. The chain's CDR3 is CASSLDITGANVLTF. As DNA, the CDR3 is TGTGCCAGCAGCCTCGACATCACTGGGGCCAACGTCCTGACTTTC.

The chain uses TRBV6-1 and TRBJ1-2, with D possibly matching TRBD1 (6 bases). Germline assignment: CDR1 MNHNS and CDR2 SASEGT. V lost 2 bases and J lost 4, with 14 bases in between. The CDR3 is 15 residues long. CDR3 sequence: CASSETGHVLYGYTF. In nucleotides, the CDR3 is TGTGCCAGCAGTGAAACGGGACACGTTCTCTATGGCTACACCTTC.